The 13 T cell receptor beta chains reported below all come from one sample, sequenced in a study of shared clonotypes between healthy human individuals. Method: immunoSEQ multiplex PCR; TCRdb's copy keeps in-frame clones and lacks some. This sample carries under 1,900,000 clones, approximately 98.5% of them seen once, and the ten largest clones take 0.36%. The sample taken for sequencing was naive CD4+ T cells sorted from blood. Described subset: CD45RA+ positively selected. The origin of the receptors is a man aged 25 to 40 in good health.

In its sample, this clone was seen once. The rearrangement uses TRBV19 and TRBJ1-1; D is unclear. The CDR3 is 17 residues long. Germline CDR1 reads LNHDA; CDR2 reads SQIVND (reference sequence). Trimming left V 5 bases short and J 4 bases short, with 23 bases between. The CDR3 spells CASSPRRERWASTEAFF. DNA of the CDR3: TGTGCCAGTAGTCCTAGGAGGGAACGTTGGGCGAGCACTGAAGCTTTCTTT.

The chain uses TRBV6-5 and TRBJ2-3; weak D call: TRBD2 (6 bases). The CDR3 runs to 15 residues. V lost 2 bases and J 2 bases, leaving 11 bases between the germline ends. Germline V gene lookup returns CDR1 MNHEY and CDR2 SVGAGI. The CDR3 nucleotides are TGTGCCAGCAGTTACGGGGGGACCCCCACAGATACGCAGTATTTT. This encodes CASSYGGTPTDTQYF.

The chain carries TRBV6-1 and TRBJ2-7; D is possibly TRBD1 (5 bases). The CDR3 contains 14 residues. Trimming stripped 6 bases from V and 2 bases from J, with 14 bases between. Germline V gene data show CDR1 as MNHNS and CDR2 as SASEGT. The CDR3 DNA is TGTGCCAGCAGGAAACAGGCGGACACCTACGAGCAGTACTTC. Translated, it gives CASRKQADTYEQYF.

Regarding this clone: Other DNA sequences from this sample encode an identical CDR3 as well. This chain joins TRBV7-2 and TRBJ2-5; tentatively, D is TRBD1 (6 bases). This CDR3 has 14 amino acids. Per the germline V gene, CDR1 is SGHTA and CDR2 is FQGNSA. V was pared by 5 bases and J by 4 bases, with 14 bases between. The CDR3 nucleotides are TGTGCCAGCAGCCTTGGGGGCCGGGGAGAGACCCAGTACTTC. This sequence encodes CASSLGGRGETQYF.

This chain uses TRBV28 with TRBJ1-2; D unresolved. The ends were cut back, 4 bases at V and 8 bases at J, with 26 bases in the middle. There are 17 residues in the CDR3. The V gene's germline CDR1 is MDHEN and CDR2 SYDVKM. The CDR3 loop reads CASSYASTTWFLGGYTF. CDR3 DNA: TGTGCCAGCAGTTACGCGTCGACAACGTGGTTCCTAGGAGGCTACACCTTC.

The V call is TRBV29-1, the J call TRBJ1-4; weak D call: TRBD1 (5 bases). Germline CDR1 and CDR2: SQVTM and ANQGSEA. This CDR3 spans 13 amino acids. The V and J ends lost 3 bases and 4 bases respectively, with 9 bases between them. Here the CDR3 reads CSVEWGGNEKLFF. CDR3 in DNA: TGCAGCGTTGAGTGGGGGGGTAATGAAAAACTGTTTTTT. Variable domain in full (rest from reference TRBV29-1 and TRBJ1-4): SAVISQKPSRDICQRGTSLTIQCQVDSQVTMMFWYRQQPGQSLTLIATANQGSEATYESGFVIDKFPISRPNLTFSTLTVSNMSPEDSSIYLCSVEWGGNEKLFFGSGTQLSVL.

V is TRBV10-2 and J is TRBJ1-2, with D possibly being TRBD1 (5 bases). Germline CDR1 is WSHSY and CDR2 is SAAADI. This CDR3 contains 14 residues. Between the trimmed V and J ends, which lost 3 bases and 4 bases, there was a span of 12 bases. The DNA of the CDR3 is TGCGCCAGCAGTGAAAATAGGGACCCCTATGGCTACACCTTC. Its protein is CASSENRDPYGYTF.

The chain combines TRBV10-3 with TRBJ2-3, with D uncertain. The V end lost 10 bases, the J end lost 7 bases, and 15 bases lay between the germline ends. The germline V gene has CDR1 ENHRY and CDR2 SYGVKD. This CDR3 region has 12 residues. The CDR3 region is CATATDVHTQYF. For the CDR3, the DNA is TGTGCCACCGCAACCGACGTCCATACGCAGTATTTT.

This chain connects TRBV7-2 to TRBJ2-7; 10 bases fit TRBD2. The CDR3 extends over 16 amino acids. J gave up 7 bases and V 1 base, and 10 bases lay outside the gene matches. The germline gives CDR1 SGHTA, CDR2 FQGNSA. CDR3 in amino acids: CASSLGTSGAGKEQYF. The CDR3 bases are TGTGCCAGCAGCTTAGGTACTAGCGGGGCCGGTAAGGAGCAGTACTTC.

The chain combines TRBV11-2 with TRBJ2-5; 7 nucleotides align to TRBD1. Germline V lookup: CDR1 SGHAT, CDR2 FQNNGV. The V segment lost 3 bases and the J segment 5 bases; nucleotides outside the gene matches: 6. The CDR3 is 14 amino acids. The CDR3 coding sequence is TGTGCCAGCAGCTTCAACGACAGGGTGGAGACCCAGTACTTC. It yields the protein CASSFNDRVETQYF.

The rearrangement uses TRBV6-5 and TRBJ1-1; D remains unclear. In germline, CDR1 is MNHEY, CDR2 SVGAGI. Trimming cost V 1 base and J 5 bases, with 14 bases left between them. CDR3 length: 15 residues. CDR3 region: CASSYLGPSPTEAFF. CDR3 DNA: TGTGCCAGCAGTTACTTGGGCCCCTCCCCAACTGAAGCTTTCTTT.

This clone appeared a single time. V and J are TRBV29-1 and TRBJ1-1, with no clear D. Germline V CDR1 and CDR2: SQVTM, ANQGSEA. This CDR3 spans 11 amino acids. Trimming pared 3 bases from V and 3 bases from J, leaving 5 bases between. The CDR3 protein is CSVDSDTEAFF. The CDR3 region has the DNA TGCAGCGTTGATAGTGACACTGAAGCTTTCTTT.

The chain couples TRBV28 to TRBJ2-7; 10 bases fit TRBD2. The length of the CDR3 is 15 residues. Germline lookup yields CDR1 MDHEN and CDR2 SYDVKM. V was pared by 1 base and J by 7 bases, with 7 bases of the junction left unmatched. CDR3 DNA: TGTGCCAGCAGTTTATTTGGACTAGCGGTGTTGGAGCAGTACTTC. Amino acid sequence: CASSLFGLAVLEQYF.